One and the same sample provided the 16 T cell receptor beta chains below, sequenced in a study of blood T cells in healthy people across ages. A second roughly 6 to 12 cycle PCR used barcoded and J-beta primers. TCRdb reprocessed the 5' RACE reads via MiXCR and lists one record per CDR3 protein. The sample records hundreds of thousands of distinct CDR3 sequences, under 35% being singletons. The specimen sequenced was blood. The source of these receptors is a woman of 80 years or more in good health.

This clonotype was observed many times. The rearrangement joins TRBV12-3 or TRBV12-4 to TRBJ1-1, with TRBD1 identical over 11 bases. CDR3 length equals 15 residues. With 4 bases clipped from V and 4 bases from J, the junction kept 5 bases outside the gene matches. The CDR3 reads CASSSGQGEVTEAFF. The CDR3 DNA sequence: TGTGCCAGCAGTTCGGGACAGGGGGAAGTCACTGAAGCTTTCTTT.

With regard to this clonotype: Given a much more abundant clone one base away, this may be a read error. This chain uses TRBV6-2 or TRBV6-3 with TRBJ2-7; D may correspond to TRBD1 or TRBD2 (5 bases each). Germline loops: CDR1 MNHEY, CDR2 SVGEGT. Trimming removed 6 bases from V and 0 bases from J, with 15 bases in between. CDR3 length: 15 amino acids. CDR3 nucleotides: TGTGCCAGCAGCACTTACGGGGCTCACTCCTACGAGCAGTACTTC. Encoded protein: CASSTYGAHSYEQYF.

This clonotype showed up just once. This CDR3 reads CASSLGERGITYEQYF. The CDR3 bases are TGTGCCAGCAGCTTAGGGGAGCGGGGGATCACCTACGAGCAGTACTTC. The chain links TRBV7-2 to TRBJ2-7; TRBD2 agrees at 8 bases. Germline trimming cut 1 base from V and 2 bases from J; bases unmatched to any gene: 7. The CDR3 runs 16 residues. Germline V gene lookup returns CDR1 SGHTA and CDR2 FQGNSA.

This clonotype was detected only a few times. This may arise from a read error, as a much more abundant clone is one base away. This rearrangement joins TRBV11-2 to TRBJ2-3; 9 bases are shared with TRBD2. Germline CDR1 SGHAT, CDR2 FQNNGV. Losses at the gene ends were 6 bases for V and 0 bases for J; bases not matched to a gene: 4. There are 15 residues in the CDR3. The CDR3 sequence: CASSGAGGSTDTQYF. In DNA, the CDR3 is TGTGCCAGCAGTGGAGCGGGGGGAAGCACAGATACGCAGTATTTT.

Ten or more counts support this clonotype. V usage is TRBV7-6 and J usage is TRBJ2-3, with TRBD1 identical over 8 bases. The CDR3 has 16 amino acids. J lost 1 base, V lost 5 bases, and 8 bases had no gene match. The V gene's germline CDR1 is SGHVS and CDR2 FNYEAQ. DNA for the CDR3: TGTGCCAGCAGCGCGCAGGGGGCCGGAGGCACAGATACGCAGTATTTT. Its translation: CASSAQGAGGTDTQYF.

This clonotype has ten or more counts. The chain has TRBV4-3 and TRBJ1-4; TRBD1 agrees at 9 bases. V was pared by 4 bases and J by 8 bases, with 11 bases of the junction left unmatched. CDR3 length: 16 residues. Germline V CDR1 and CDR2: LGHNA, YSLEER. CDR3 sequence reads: CASSPLSGTGYEKLFF. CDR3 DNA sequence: TGCGCCAGCAGCCCCCTATCGGGGACAGGGTACGAAAAACTGTTTTTT.

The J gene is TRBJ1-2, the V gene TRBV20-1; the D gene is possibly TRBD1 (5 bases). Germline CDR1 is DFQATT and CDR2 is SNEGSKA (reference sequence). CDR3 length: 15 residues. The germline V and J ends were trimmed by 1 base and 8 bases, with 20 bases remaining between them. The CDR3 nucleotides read TGCAGTGCTAGAGCCCTATTGTTAAGGCGGGACGGCTACACCTTC. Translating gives CSARALLLRRDGYTF.

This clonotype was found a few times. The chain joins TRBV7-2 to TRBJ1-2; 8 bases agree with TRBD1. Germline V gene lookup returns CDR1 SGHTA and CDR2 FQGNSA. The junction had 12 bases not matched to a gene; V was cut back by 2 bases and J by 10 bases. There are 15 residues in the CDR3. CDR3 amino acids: CASSLKPTGAGDYTF. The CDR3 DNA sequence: TGTGCCAGCAGCTTAAAGCCGACAGGGGCCGGTGACTACACCTTC. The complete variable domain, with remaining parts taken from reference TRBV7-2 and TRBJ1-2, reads GAGVSQSPSNKVTEKGKDVELRCDPISGHTALYWYRQSLGQGLEFLIYFQGNSAPDKSGLPSDRFSAERTGGSVSTLTIQRTQQEDSAVYLCASSLKPTGAGDYTFGSGTRLTVV.

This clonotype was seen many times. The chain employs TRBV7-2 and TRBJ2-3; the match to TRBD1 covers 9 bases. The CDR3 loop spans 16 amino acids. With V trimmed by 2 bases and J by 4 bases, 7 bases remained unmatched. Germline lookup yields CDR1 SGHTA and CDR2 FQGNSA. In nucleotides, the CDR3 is TGTGCCAGCAGCTTAACAGGGGGCTTAGTCGCAGATACGCAGTATTTT. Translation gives CASSLTGGLVADTQYF.

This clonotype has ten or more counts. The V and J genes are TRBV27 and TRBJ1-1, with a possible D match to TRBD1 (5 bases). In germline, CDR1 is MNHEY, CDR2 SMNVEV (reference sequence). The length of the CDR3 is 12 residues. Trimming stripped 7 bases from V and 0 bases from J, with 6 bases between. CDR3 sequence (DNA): TGTGCCAGCAAGACAGTGAACACTGAAGCTTTCTTT. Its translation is CASKTVNTEAFF.

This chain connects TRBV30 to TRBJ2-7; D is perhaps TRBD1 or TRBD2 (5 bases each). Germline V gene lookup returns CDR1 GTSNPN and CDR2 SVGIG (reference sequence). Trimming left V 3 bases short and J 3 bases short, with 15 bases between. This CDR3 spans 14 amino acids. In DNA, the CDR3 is TGTGCCTGGAGACGACGGGGCTCAGTCTACGAGCAGTACTTC. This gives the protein CAWRRRGSVYEQYF.

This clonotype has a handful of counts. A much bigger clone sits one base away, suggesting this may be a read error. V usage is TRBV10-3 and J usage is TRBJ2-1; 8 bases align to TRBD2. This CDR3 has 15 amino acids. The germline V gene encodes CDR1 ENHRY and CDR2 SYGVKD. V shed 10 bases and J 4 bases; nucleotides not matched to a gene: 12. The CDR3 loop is CATSSGGAGYNEQFF. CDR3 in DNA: TGTGCCACCAGCTCCGGGGGGGCGGGATACAATGAGCAGTTCTTC.

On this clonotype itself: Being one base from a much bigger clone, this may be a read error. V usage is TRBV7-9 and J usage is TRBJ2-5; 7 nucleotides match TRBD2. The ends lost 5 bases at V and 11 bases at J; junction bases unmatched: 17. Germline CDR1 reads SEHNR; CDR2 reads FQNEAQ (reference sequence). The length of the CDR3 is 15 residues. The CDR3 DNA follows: TGTGCCAGCAGCCTAGACTTGGGGGGGGGAAATGAGCAGTACTTC. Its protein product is CASSLDLGGGNEQYF. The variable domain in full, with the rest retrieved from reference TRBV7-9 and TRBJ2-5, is DTGVSQNPRHKITKRGQNVTFRCDPISEHNRLYWYRQTLGQGPEFLTYFQNEAQLEKSRLLSDRFSAERPKGSFSTLEIQRTEQGDSAMYLCASSLDLGGGNEQYFGPGTRLLVL.

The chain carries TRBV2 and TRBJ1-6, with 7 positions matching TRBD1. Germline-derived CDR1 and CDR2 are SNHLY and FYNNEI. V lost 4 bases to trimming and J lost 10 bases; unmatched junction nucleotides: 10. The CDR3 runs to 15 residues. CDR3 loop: CASSVQGPGGSPLHF. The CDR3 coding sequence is TGTGCCAGCAGTGTACAGGGGCCAGGGGGATCACCCCTCCACTTT.

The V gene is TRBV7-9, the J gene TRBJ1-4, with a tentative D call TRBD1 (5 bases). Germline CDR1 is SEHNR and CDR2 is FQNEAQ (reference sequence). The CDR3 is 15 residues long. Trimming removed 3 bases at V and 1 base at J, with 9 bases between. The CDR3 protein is CASSLSGQTNEKLFF. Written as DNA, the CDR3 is TGTGCCAGCAGCTTGAGTGGACAAACTAATGAAAAACTGTTTTTT.

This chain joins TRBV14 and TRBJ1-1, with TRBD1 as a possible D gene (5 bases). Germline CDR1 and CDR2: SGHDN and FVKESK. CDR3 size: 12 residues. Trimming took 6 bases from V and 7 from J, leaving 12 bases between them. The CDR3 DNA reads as TGTGCCAGCAGGGGACGGGGTGATGAAGCTTTCTTT. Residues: CASRGRGDEAFF.